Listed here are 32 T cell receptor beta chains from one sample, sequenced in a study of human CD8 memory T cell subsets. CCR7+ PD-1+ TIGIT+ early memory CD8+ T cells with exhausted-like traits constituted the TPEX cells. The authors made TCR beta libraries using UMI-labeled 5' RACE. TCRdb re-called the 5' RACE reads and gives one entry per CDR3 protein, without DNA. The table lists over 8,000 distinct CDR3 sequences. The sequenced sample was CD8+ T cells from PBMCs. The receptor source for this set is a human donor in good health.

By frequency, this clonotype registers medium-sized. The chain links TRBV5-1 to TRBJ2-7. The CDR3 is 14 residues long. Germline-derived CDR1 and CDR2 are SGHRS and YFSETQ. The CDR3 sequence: CASSLVDLFYEQYF.

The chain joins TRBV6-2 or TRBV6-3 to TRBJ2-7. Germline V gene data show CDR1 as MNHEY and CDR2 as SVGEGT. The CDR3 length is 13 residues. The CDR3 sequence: CASSYSPVNEQYF.

The CDR3 protein is CASSPDRGNQPQHF. The rearrangement joins TRBV7-2 to TRBJ1-5; there is no DNA to check the TCRdb D call of TRBD1. Germline-derived CDR1 and CDR2 are SGHTA and FQGNSA. The CDR3 runs 14 residues.

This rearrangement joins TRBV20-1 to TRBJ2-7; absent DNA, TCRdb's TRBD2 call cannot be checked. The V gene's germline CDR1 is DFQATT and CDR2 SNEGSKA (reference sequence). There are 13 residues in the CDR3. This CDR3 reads CSATGLVFSEQYF.

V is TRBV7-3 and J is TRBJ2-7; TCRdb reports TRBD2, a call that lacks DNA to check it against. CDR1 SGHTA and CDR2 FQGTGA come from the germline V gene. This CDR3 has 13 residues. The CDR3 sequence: CASSLYRDYEQYF.

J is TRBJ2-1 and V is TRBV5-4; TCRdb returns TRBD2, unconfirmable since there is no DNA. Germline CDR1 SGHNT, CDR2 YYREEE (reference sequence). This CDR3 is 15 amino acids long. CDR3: CASSLGLAEYNEQFF.

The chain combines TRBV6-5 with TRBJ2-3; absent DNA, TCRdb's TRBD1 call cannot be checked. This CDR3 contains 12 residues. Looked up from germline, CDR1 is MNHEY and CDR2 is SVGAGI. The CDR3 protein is CASSPGEDTQYF.

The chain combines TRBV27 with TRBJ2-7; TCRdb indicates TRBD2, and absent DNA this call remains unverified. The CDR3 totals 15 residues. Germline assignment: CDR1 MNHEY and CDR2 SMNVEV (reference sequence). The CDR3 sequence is CASSLFGTSDYEQYF.

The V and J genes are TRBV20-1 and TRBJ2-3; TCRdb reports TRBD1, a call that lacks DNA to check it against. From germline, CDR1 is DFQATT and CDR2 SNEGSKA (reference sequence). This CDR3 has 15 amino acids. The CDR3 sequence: CSARGRGSNTDTQYF.

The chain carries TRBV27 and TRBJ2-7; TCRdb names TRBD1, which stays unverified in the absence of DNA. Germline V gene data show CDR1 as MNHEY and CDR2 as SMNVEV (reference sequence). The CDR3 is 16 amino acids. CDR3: CASSLSPGAGVYEQYF.

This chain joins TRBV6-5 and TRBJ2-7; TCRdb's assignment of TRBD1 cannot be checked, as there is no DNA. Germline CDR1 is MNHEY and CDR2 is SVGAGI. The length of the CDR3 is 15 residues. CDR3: CASRQKPLLGYEQYF.

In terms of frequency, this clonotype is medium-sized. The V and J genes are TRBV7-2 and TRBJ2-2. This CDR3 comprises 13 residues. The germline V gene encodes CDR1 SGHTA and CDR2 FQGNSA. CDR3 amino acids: CASSLVWPGELFF.

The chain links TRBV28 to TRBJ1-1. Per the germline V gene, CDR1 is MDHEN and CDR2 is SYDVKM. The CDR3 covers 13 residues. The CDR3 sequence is CASSLNRRRGAFF.

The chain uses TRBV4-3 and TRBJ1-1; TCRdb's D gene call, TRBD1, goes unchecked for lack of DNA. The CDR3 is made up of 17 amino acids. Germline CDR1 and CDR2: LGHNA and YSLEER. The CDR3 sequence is CASSQDPGQGRDTEAFF.

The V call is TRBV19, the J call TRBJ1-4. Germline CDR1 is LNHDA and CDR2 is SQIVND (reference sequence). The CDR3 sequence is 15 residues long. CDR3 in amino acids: CASQKWVATNEKLFF.

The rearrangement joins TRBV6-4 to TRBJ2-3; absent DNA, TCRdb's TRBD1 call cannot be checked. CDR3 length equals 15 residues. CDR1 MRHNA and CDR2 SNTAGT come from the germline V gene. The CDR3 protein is CASSDSTGNTDTQYF.

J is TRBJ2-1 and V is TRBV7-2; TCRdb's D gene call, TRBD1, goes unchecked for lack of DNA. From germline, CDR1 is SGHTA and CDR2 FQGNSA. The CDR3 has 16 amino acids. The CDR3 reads CASSPGHPSSYNEQFF.

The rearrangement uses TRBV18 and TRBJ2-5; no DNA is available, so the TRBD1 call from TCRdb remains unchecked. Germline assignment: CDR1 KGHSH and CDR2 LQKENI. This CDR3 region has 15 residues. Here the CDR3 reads CASSPSRGLGETQYF.

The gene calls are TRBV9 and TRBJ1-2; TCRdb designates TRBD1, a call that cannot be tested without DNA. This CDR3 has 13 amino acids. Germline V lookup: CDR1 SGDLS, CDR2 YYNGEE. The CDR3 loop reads CASGGGQDYGYTF.

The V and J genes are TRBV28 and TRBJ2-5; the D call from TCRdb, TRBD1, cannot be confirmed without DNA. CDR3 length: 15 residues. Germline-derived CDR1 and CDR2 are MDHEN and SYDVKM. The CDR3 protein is CASRPVGESEETQYF.

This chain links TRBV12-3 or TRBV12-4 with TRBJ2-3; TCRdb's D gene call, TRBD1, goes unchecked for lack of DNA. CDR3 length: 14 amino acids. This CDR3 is CASSFTPGRDTQYF.

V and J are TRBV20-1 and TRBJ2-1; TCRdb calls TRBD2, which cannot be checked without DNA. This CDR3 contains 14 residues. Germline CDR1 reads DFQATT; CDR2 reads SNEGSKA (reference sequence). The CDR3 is CSASRRGAYNEQFF.

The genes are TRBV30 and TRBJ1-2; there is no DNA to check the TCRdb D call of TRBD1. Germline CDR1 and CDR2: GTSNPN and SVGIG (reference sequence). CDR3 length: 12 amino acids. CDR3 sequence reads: CAWRDDSYGYTF. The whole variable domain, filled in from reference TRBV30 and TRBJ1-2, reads SQTIHQWPATLVQPVGSPLSLECTVEGTSNPNLYWYRQAAGRGLQLLFYSVGIGQISSEVPQNLSASRPQDRQFILSSKKLLLSDSGFYLCAWRDDSYGYTFGSGTRLTVV.

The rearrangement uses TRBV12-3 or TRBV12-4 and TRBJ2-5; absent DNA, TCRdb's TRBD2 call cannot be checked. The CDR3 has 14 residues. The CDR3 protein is CASSPSGYQETQYF.

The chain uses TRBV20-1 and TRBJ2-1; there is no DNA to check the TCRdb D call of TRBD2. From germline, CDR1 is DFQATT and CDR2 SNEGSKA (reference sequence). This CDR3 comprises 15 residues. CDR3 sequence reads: CSARAEREGYNEQFF.

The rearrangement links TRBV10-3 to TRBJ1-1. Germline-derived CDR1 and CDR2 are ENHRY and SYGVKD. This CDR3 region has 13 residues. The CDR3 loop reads CAISVGGDTEAFF.

CDR3 loop: CASSLDSGGFYEQYF. The rearrangement uses TRBV11-2 and TRBJ2-7; TCRdb names TRBD1, which stays unverified in the absence of DNA. From germline, CDR1 is SGHAT and CDR2 FQNNGV. The CDR3 has 15 residues.

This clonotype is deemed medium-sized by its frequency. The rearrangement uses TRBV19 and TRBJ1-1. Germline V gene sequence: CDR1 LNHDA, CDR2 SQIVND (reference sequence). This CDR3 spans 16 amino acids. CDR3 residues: CASSDPETHFYTEAFF. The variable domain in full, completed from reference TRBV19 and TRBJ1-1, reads DGGITQSPKYLFRKEGQNVTLSCEQNLNHDAMYWYRQDPGQGLRLIYYSQIVNDFQKGDIAEGYSVSREKKESFPLTVTSAQKNPTAFYLCASSDPETHFYTEAFFGQGTRLTVV.

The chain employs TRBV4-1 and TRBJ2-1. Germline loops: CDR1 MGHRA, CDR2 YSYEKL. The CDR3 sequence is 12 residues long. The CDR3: CASSRQYNEQFF.

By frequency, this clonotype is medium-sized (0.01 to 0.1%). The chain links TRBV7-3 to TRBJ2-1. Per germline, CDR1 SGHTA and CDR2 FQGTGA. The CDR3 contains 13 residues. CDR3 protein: CASSLFGVDEQFF.

CDR3 residues: CASSFSDRGLGGAFF. This chain connects TRBV28 to TRBJ1-1; without DNA, the TCRdb call of TRBD1 cannot be checked. Germline V gene sequence: CDR1 MDHEN, CDR2 SYDVKM. The CDR3 has 15 residues.

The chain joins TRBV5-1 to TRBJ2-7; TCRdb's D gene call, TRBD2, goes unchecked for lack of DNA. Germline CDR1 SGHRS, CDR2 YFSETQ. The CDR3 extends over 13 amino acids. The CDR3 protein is CASSSERAYEQYF. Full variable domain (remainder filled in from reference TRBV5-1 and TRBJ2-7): KAGVTQTPRYLIKTRGQQVTLSCSPISGHRSVSWYQQTPGQGLQFLFEYFSETQRNKGNFPGRFSGRQFSNSRSEMNVSTLELGDSALYLCASSSERAYEQYFGPGTRLTVT.